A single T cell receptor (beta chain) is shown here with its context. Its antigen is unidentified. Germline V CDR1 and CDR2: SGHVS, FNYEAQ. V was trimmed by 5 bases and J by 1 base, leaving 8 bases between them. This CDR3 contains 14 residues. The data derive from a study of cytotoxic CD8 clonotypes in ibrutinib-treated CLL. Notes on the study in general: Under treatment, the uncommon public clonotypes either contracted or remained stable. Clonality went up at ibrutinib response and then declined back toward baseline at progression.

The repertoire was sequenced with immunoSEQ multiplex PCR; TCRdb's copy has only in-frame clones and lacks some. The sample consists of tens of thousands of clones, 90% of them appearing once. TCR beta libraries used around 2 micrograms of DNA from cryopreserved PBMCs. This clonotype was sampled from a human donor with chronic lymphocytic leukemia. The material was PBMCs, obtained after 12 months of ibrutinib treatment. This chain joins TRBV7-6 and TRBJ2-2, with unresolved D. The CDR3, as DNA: TGTGCCAGCAGCCCGCAGAGGAACACCGGGGAGCTGTTTTTT. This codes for CASSPQRNTGELFF.